What follows are 20 T cell receptor beta chains derived from one specimen sequenced in a study of blood T cells in healthy people across ages. With a J-beta primer mix and a sample-barcoded 5' primer, a second PCR ran about 6 to 11 cycles. Each CDR3 protein is one row after TCRdb ran MiXCR on the 5' RACE reads. The sample holds some 1,800,000 distinct CDR3 sequences, about two fifths seen once. The sequenced sample consisted of blood. These receptors all stem from a human donor in good health.

This chain links TRBV7-7 with TRBJ2-3, with D possibly being TRBD1 or TRBD2 (6 bases each). The V end was cut by 1 base, the J end by 7 bases, with 12 bases between. The germline gives CDR1 SSHAT, CDR2 FNYEAQ (reference sequence). This CDR3 has 14 residues. Written as DNA, the CDR3 is TGTGCCAGCAGCTTAGGGGGGGACACCCATACGCAGTATTTT. This gives the protein CASSLGGDTHTQYF. The full variable domain, completed using reference TRBV7-7 and TRBJ2-3, is GAGVSQSPRYKVTKRGQDVTLRCDPISSHATLYWYQQALGQGPEFLTYFNYEAQPDKSGLPSDRFSAERPEGSISTLTIQRTEQRDSAMYRCASSLGGDTHTQYFGPGTRLTVL.

V gene TRBV6-2 or TRBV6-3 combines with J gene TRBJ2-7, with D unclear. Trimming removed 2 bases at V and 0 bases at J, with 14 bases between. The CDR3 length is 16 residues. The germline V gene has CDR1 MNHEY and CDR2 SVGEGT. The CDR3 loop is CASSYPAREISYEQYF. CDR3 coding DNA: TGTGCCAGCAGTTACCCCGCAAGAGAAATCTCCTACGAGCAGTACTTC.

The genes are TRBV11-3 and TRBJ2-1; TRBD1 agrees at 11 bases. The V segment lost 5 bases and the J segment 3 bases; nucleotides outside the gene matches: 9. From germline, CDR1 is SGHNT and CDR2 YENEEA. The CDR3 length is 17 residues. Here the CDR3 reads CASSRVPDRGLYNEQFF. In nucleotides, the CDR3 is TGTGCCAGCAGCCGAGTGCCGGACAGGGGGCTCTACAATGAGCAGTTCTTC.

The chain employs TRBV29-1 and TRBJ1-1; D gene unclear. V lost 3 bases and J 3 bases, leaving 11 bases between the germline ends. Germline V CDR1 and CDR2: SQVTM, ANQGSEA. The CDR3 loop spans 13 amino acids. CDR3 sequence (DNA): TGCAGCGTTGATAGGGCGTTGGACACTGAAGCTTTCTTT. This sequence encodes CSVDRALDTEAFF.

As regards this clonotype: At one boundary the junction diverges from the germline segment, which might be a read error. The rearrangement joins TRBV7-2 to TRBJ2-5, with 7 bases fitting TRBD1. The CDR3 is 13 residues long. Germline CDR1 and CDR2: SGHTA and FQGNSA. Here the CDR3 reads CASSFEGTETRYF. For the CDR3, the DNA is TGTGCCAGCAGCTTTGAGGGGACAGAGACCCGGTACTTC.

This rearrangement joins TRBV20-1 to TRBJ1-2; the D is unclear. Trimming left V 3 bases short and J 6 bases short, with 8 bases between. Germline V gene data show CDR1 as DFQATT and CDR2 as SNEGSKA (reference sequence). The CDR3 contains 11 residues. CDR3 region: CSASGEDGYTF. The CDR3, as DNA: TGCAGTGCTAGCGGGGAAGATGGCTACACCTTC.

Of note for this clonotype: This could be a read error, since a much larger clone is one nucleotide away. The CDR3 nucleotides read TGTGCCAGCAGCACCCGTTCTTCATCCTACGAGCAGTTCTTC. Its translation: CASSTRSSSYEQFF. The genes are TRBV6-5 and TRBJ2-1; D unclear. This CDR3 has 14 amino acids. Per the germline V gene, CDR1 is MNHEY and CDR2 is SVGAGI. The V end lost 6 bases, the J end lost 10 bases, and 19 bases lay between the germline ends.

This chain uses TRBV19 with TRBJ1-5, with D unclear. The CDR3 length is 15 residues. CDR1 and CDR2 (germline): LNHDA, SQIVND (reference sequence). V lost 5 bases and J lost 5, with 16 bases in between. CDR3 amino acids: CASSYDRAGYQPQHF. CDR3 sequence (DNA): TGTGCCAGTAGTTACGACCGAGCGGGCTATCAGCCCCAGCATTTT.

A few counts support this clonotype. The J gene is TRBJ1-4, the V gene TRBV4-2; no clear D. Germline CDR1 reads LGHNA; CDR2 reads YNFKEQ. The V and J ends lost 0 bases and 2 bases respectively, with 13 bases between them. This CDR3 contains 17 residues. CDR3 region: CASSQDTEGWTNEKLFF. CDR3 nucleotide sequence: TGTGCCAGCAGCCAAGATACCGAGGGTTGGACTAATGAAAAACTGTTTTTT.

This rearrangement joins TRBV13 to TRBJ1-1; perhaps TRBD1 as D (5 bases). From germline, CDR1 is PRHDT and CDR2 FYEKMQ (reference sequence). This CDR3 region has 13 residues. V lost 2 bases, J lost 10 bases, and 14 bases lay in between. CDR3 loop: CASSLYGGSRAFF. CDR3 nucleotide sequence: TGTGCCAGCAGCTTATACGGGGGATCTAGAGCTTTCTTT.

Here the CDR3 reads CASSEPPPGVSEQYF. CDR3 sequence (DNA): TGTGCCAGCAGTGAACCCCCCCCGGGGGTAAGCGAGCAGTACTTC. V and J are TRBV25-1 and TRBJ2-7; possibly TRBD2 for D (6 bases). The CDR3 contains 15 residues. Per the germline V gene, CDR1 is MGHDK and CDR2 is SYGVNS. V was trimmed by 2 bases and J by 6 bases, leaving 17 bases between them.

The CDR3 spells CASSLSGQIQETQYF. CDR3 DNA sequence: TGTGCCAGCAGCTTAAGTGGGCAGATCCAAGAGACCCAGTACTTC. The chain recombines TRBV7-8 with TRBJ2-5; D gene unclear. This CDR3 spans 15 amino acids. V lost 2 bases and J lost 1, with 11 bases in between. Germline loops: CDR1 SGHVS, CDR2 FQNEAQ.

The rearrangement uses TRBV2 and TRBJ1-2; no reliable D call. Germline-derived CDR1 and CDR2 are SNHLY and FYNNEI. This CDR3 contains 14 residues. V was trimmed by 0 bases and J by 3 bases, leaving 8 bases between them. The CDR3 DNA sequence: TGTGCCAGCAGTGAAGCGCGAGGCTACTATGGCTACACCTTC. Its protein is CASSEARGYYGYTF. The whole variable domain, filled in from reference TRBV2 and TRBJ1-2, reads EPEVTQTPSHQVTQMGQEVILRCVPISNHLYFYWYRQILGQKVEFLVSFYNNEISEKSEIFDDQFSVERPDGSNFTLKIRSTKLEDSAMYFCASSEARGYYGYTFGSGTRLTVV.

This chain connects TRBV5-1 to TRBJ2-4; tentatively, D is TRBD2 (5 bases). The CDR3 is made up of 13 amino acids. Germline V gene data show CDR1 as SGHRS and CDR2 as YFSETQ. The V end was cut by 0 bases, the J end by 8 bases, with 9 bases between. CDR3 nucleotides: TGCGCCAGCAGCTTGGACGTGGGAGACATTCAGTACTTC. Its translation is CASSLDVGDIQYF. Based on the CDR3 plus reference TRBV5-1 and TRBJ2-4, the full variable domain is KAGVTQTPRYLIKTRGQQVTLSCSPISGHRSVSWYQQTPGQGLQFLFEYFSETQRNKGNFPGRFSGRQFSNSRSEMNVSTLELGDSALYLCASSLDVGDIQYFGAGTRLSVL.

Only one count was recorded for this clonotype. The CDR3 reads CASSVEINRDEKLFF. CDR3 sequence (DNA): TGTGCCAGCTCCGTGGAGATTAATCGTGATGAAAAACTGTTTTTT. The gene calls are TRBV18 and TRBJ1-4; no clear D. The CDR3 contains 15 residues. Germline V gene lookup returns CDR1 KGHSH and CDR2 LQKENI. V gave up 6 bases and J gave up 6 bases, with 17 bases separating them.

This sequence joins TRBV5-1 and TRBJ1-2, with 7 bases aligning to TRBD1. The length of the CDR3 is 17 residues. The junction had 15 bases not matched to a gene; V was cut back by 3 bases and J by 4 bases. Germline V CDR1 and CDR2: SGHRS, YFSETQ. CDR3 sequence: CASSSIPRQGRGYGYTF. DNA for the CDR3: TGCGCCAGCAGCTCCATTCCCCGACAGGGCCGGGGCTATGGCTACACCTTC.

This sequence joins TRBV7-7 and TRBJ2-7, with 7 bases lining up with TRBD1. J was trimmed by 5 bases and V by 4 bases; bases with no gene match: 11. Germline CDR1 reads SSHAT; CDR2 reads FNYEAQ (reference sequence). This CDR3 is 15 amino acids long. This CDR3 is CASSSFPTGFNEQYF. The CDR3 nucleotides are TGTGCCAGCAGCTCTTTCCCGACAGGGTTCAACGAGCAGTACTTC.

In its sample, this clonotype was seen a few times. The CDR3 nucleotides are TGTGCCAGCAGTTTGGGGAGGGGGCGGGGAATGAGCGGCTACACCTTC. It yields the protein CASSLGRGRGMSGYTF. The genes are TRBV27 and TRBJ1-2; 7 bases are a match to TRBD1. This CDR3 is 16 amino acids long. Trimming removed 3 bases from V and 8 bases from J; junction bases left unmatched: 15. Germline V gene data show CDR1 as MNHEY and CDR2 as SMNVEV (reference sequence).

V gene TRBV4-2 combines with J gene TRBJ2-3; D is unclear. From germline, CDR1 is LGHNA and CDR2 YNFKEQ. There are 14 residues in the CDR3. Deletions cut 0 bases from V and 6 bases from J, with 10 bases between. As DNA, the CDR3 is TGTGCCAGCAGCCAAGAAAGCCACTTTGATACGCAGTATTTT. Translation gives CASSQESHFDTQYF.

The table lists this clonotype with many counts. The CDR3 DNA sequence: TGTGCCAGCAGCCAAGATGCATCACGAGCCAAAAACATTCAGTACTTC. Its protein is CASSQDASRAKNIQYF. The chain has TRBV4-2 and TRBJ2-4; D not certain. The length of the CDR3 is 16 residues. With 0 bases removed from V and 0 bases from J, the gap between germline ends came to 9 bases. Germline values: CDR1 LGHNA, CDR2 YNFKEQ.